This TCR beta chain emerged from a study of beta chain features in type 1 diabetes. Across the whole study: No patient-donor differences in age, gender, total cells or subset yield. Study observations and caveats: Patients with type 1 diabetes showed fewer VDJ junction insertions and more deletions. Naive, central memory and regulatory TCRB repertoires appeared more similar among patients than healthy donors.

Of the isolated RNA, all was reverse transcribed, and so the sequenced material was expressed TCRB transcripts. Clones were sequenced by immunoSEQ multiplex PCR, and TCRdb holds only the in-frame ones, with some missing. The repertoire holds roughly 130,000 clones, with just over 9% as singletons. Each sorted population was over 95% pure. Trimming removed 1 base from V and 9 bases from J; junction bases left unmatched: 9. The CDR3 has 15 residues. Germline V gene data show CDR1 as MNHNS and CDR2 as SASEGT. As regards this clone: Its antigen is unidentified.

The receptor was isolated from a man between 18 and 35 years old in good health. Input material: central memory CD4+ T cells from blood. The J gene is TRBJ2-1, the V gene TRBV6-1, with TRBD2 identical over 7 bases. DNA of the CDR3: TGTGCCAGCAGTGAAGTGGGTCGTGGGGGGGGTGAGCAGTTCTTC. It codes for CASSEVGRGGGEQFF.